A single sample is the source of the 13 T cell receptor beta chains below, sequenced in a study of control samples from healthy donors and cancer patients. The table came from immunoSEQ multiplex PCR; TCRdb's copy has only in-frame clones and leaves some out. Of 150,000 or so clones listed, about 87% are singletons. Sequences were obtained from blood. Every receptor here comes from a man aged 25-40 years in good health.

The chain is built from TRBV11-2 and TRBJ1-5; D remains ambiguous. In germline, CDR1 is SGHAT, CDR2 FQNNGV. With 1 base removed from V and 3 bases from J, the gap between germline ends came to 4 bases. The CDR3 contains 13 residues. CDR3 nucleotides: TGTGCCAGCAGCTTAGGTGACAATCAGCCCCAGCATTTT. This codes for CASSLGDNQPQHF.

The DNA of the CDR3 is TGTGCCAGCAAGGCGGGGGGAGAGACCCAGTACTTC. Protein: CASKAGGETQYF. This sequence joins TRBV21-1 and TRBJ2-5; the table gives TRBD2 as D, unverified against the DNA. TRBV21-1 is a recognized pseudogene. CDR3 length equals 12 residues.

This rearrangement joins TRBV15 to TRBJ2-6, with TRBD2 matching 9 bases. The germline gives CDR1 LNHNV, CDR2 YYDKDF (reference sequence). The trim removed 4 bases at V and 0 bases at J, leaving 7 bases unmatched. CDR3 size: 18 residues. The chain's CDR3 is CATSNLAGASSGANVLTF. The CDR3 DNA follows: TGTGCCACCAGCAACTTAGCGGGAGCGAGCTCTGGGGCCAACGTCCTGACTTTC.

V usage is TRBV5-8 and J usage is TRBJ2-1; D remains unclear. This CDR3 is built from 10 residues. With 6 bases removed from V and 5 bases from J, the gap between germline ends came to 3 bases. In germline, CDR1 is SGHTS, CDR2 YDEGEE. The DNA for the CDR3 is TGTGCCAGCATAAACAATGAGCAGTTCTTC. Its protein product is CASINNEQFF.

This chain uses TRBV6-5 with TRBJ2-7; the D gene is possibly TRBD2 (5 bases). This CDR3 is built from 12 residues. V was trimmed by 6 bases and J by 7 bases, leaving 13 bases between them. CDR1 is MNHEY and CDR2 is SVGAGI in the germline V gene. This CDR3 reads CASRSRDGEQYF. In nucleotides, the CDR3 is TGTGCCAGCAGAAGTCGGGATGGGGAGCAGTACTTC.

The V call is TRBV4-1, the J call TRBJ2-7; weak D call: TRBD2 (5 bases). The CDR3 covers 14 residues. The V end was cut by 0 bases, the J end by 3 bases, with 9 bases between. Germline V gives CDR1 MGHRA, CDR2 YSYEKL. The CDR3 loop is CASSQEPGFYEQYF. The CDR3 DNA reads TGCGCCAGCAGCCAAGAACCGGGGTTCTACGAGCAGTACTTC.

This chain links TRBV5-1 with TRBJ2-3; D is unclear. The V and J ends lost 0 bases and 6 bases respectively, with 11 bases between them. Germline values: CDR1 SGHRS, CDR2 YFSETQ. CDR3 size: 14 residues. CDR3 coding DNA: TGCGCCAGCAGCTTGGCCTCGGCCCTCGATACGCAGTATTTT. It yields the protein CASSLASALDTQYF.

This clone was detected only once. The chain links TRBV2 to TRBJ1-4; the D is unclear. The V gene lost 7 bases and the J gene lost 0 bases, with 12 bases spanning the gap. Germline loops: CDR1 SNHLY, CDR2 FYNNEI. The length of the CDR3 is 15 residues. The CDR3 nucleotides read TGTGCCAGCATTTGGGCCCCCGCAACTAATGAAAAACTGTTTTTT. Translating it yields CASIWAPATNEKLFF.

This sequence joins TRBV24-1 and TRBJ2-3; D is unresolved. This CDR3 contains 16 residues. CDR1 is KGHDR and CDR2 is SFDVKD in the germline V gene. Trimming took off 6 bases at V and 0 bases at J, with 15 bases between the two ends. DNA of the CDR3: TGTGCCACCAGTCCCGCTAGGACGGGTAGCACAGATACGCAGTATTTT. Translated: CATSPARTGSTDTQYF.

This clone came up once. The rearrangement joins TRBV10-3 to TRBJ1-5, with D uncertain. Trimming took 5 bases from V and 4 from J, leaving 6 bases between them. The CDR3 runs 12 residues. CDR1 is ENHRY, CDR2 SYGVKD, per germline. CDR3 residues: CAISKENQPQHF. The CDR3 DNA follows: TGTGCCATCAGTAAGGAGAATCAGCCCCAGCATTTT.

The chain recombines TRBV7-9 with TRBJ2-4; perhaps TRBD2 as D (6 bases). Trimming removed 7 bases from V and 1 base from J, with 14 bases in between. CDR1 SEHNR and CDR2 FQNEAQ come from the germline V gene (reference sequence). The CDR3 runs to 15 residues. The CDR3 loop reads CASIPSGEAKNIQYF. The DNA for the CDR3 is TGTGCCAGCATCCCCTCGGGGGAGGCCAAAAACATTCAGTACTTC.

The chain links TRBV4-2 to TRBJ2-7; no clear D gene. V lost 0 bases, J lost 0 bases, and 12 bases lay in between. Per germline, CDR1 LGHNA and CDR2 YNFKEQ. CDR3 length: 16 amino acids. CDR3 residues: CASSQEFPGPSYEQYF. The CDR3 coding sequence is TGTGCCAGCAGCCAAGAGTTCCCTGGACCCTCCTACGAGCAGTACTTC.

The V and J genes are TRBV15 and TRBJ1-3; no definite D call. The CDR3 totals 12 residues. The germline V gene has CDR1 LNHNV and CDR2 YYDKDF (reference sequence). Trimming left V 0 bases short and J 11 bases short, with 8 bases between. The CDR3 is CATSRDRAPIYF. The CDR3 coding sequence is TGTGCCACCAGCAGAGATCGCGCCCCCATATATTTT.